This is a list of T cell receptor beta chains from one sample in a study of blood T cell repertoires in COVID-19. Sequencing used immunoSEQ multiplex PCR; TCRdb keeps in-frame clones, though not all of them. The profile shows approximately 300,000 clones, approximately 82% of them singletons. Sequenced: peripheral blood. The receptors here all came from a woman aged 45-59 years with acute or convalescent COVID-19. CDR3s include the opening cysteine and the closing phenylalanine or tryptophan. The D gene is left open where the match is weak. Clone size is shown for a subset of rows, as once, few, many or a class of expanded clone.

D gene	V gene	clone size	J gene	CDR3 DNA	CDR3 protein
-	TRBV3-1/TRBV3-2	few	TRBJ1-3	TGTGCCAGCAGTCGCGGATTCTCTGGAAACACCATATATTTT	CASSRGFSGNTIYF
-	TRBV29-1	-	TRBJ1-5	TGCAGCTCCGCAGACAGTCAGGATCAGCCCCAGCATTTT	CSSADSQDQPQHF
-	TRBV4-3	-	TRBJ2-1	TGCGCCAGCAGCCAAGAGGTGGGAACAGGGTATAGGAACAATGAGCAGTTCTTC	CASSQEVGTGYRNNEQFF
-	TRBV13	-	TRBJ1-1	TGTGCCAGCAGCTTAGTGAGGGCGGAAGCTTTCTTT	CASSLVRAEAFF
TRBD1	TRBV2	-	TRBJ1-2	TGTGCCAGCCTGAAGGAGGGACAGGGATACTATGGCTACACCTTC	CASLKEGQGYYGYTF
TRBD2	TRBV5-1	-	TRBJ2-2	TGCGCCAGTGGAAGCGGGGGGCCGAACACCGGGGAGCTGTTTTTT	CASGSGGPNTGELFF
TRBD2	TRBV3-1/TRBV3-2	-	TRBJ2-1	TGTGCCAGCAGCCGCCGACTAGCGGGAGACTACAATGAGCAGTTCTTC	CASSRRLAGDYNEQFF
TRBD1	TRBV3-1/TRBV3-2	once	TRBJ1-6	TGTGCCAGCAGCGTCAGGGGGACAGCTAATTCACCCCTCCACTTT	CASSVRGTANSPLHF
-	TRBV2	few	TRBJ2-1	TGTGCCAGCAGTCCAGGGATACAGGGCGGTGAGCAGTTCTTC	CASSPGIQGGEQFF
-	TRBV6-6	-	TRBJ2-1	TGTGCCAGCAGTCCCTCGACACGTTACAATGAGCAGTTCTTC	CASSPSTRYNEQFF
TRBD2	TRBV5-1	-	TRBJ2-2	TGCGCCAGCAGCTTTGGCGGGAGTCTAAACACCGGGGAGCTGTTTTTT	CASSFGGSLNTGELFF
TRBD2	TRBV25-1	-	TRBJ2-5	TGTGCCAGCAGTGGCCTAGCGGAAGAGACCCAGTACTTC	CASSGLAEETQYF
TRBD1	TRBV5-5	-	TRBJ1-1	TGTGCCAGCAGCTGGGACAGGCCCTTCATGAACACTGAAGCTTTCTTT	CASSWDRPFMNTEAFF
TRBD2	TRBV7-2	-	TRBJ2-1	TGTGCCAGCAGCCCTAGCGGGGGGGCCCTAGGAGGTGAGCAGTTCTTC	CASSPSGGALGGEQFF
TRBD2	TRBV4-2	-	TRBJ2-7	TGTGCCAGCAGCCGAGCGGGAGGGACCCTCTACGAGCAGTACTTC	CASSRAGGTLYEQYF
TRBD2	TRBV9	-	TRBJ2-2	TGTGCCAGCAGCCCGCGACTAGCTACTCAACCCCACGAGCTGTTTTTT	CASSPRLATQPHELFF
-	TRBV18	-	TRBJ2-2	TGTGCCAGCTCAGGCGCCGGGGACTCGAACACCGGGGAGCTGTTTTTT	CASSGAGDSNTGELFF
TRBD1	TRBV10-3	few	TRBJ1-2	TGTGCCATCACCCCGGGACAGGGGGGAAACTATGGCTACACCTTC	CAITPGQGGNYGYTF
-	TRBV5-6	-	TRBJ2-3	TGTGCCAGCAGCTTGTATACAGATACGCAGTATTTT	CASSLYTDTQYF
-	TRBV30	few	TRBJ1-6	TGTGCCTGGAGTGTACAGGGCCGGGACCTTGTCTATAATTCACCCCTCCACTTT	CAWSVQGRDLVYNSPLHF
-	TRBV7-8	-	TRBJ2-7	TGTGCCAGCAGCTTAACTGATAACCACGAGCAGTACTTC	CASSLTDNHEQYF
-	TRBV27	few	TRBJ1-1	TGTGCCAGCAGTTTATCTCCACAGGGCACTGAAGCTTTCTTT	CASSLSPQGTEAFF
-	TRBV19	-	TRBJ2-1	TGTGCCAGTACAGGGGACCTTATTGTGGAGCAGTTCTTC	CASTGDLIVEQFF
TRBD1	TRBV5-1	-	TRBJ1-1	TGCGCCAGCAGCTGGGACAGGGATGGCACTGAAGCTTTCTTT	CASSWDRDGTEAFF
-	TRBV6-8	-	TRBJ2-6	TGTGCCAGATTACCCGGTTCTGGGGCCAACGTCCTGACTTTC	CARLPGSGANVLTF
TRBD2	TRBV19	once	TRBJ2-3	TGTGCCAGTAGACCCCCCCCGGGGGCGGGGGGACGGGATACGCAGTATTTT	CASRPPPGAGGRDTQYF
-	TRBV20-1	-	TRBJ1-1	TGCAGTGCTAGTGGGCAGTTGGCTTTCTTT	CSASGQLAFF
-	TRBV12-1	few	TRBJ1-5	TGTGCCAGCGGGGGGTATAGCAATCAGCCCCAGCATTTT	CASGGYSNQPQHF
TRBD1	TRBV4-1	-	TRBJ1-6	TGCGCCAGCAGCCAAGGCACAGGGGCCCAGGGGCTCCACTTT	CASSQGTGAQGLHF